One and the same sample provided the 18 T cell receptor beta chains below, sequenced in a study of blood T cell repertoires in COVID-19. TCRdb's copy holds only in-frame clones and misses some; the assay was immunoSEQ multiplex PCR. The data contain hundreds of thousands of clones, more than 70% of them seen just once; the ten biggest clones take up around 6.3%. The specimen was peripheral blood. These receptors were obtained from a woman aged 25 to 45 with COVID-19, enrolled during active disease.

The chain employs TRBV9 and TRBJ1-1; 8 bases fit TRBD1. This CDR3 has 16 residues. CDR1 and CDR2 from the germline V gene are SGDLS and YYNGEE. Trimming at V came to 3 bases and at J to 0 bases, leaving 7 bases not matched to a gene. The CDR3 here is CASSDPTGVMNTEAFF. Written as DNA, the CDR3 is TGTGCCAGCAGCGACCCGACAGGGGTTATGAACACTGAAGCTTTCTTT.

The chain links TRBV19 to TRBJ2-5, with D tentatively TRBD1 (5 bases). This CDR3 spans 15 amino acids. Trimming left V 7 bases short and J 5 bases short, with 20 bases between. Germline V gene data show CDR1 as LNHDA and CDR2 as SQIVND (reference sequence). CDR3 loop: CASKPGTGPRETQYF. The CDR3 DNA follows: TGTGCCAGTAAGCCTGGCACAGGACCAAGGGAGACCCAGTACTTC.

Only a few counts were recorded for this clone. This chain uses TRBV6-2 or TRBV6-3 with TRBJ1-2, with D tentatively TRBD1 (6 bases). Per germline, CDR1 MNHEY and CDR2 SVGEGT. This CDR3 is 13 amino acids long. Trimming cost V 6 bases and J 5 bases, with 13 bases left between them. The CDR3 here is CASSQETGYGYTF. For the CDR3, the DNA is TGTGCCAGCAGCCAGGAGACAGGATATGGCTACACCTTC.

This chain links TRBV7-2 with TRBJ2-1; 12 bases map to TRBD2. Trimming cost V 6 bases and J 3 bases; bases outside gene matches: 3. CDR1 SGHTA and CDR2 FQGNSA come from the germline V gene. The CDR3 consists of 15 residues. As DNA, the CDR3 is TGTGCCAGCAGACCGACTAGCGGGGGCTACAATGAGCAGTTCTTC. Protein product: CASRPTSGGYNEQFF.

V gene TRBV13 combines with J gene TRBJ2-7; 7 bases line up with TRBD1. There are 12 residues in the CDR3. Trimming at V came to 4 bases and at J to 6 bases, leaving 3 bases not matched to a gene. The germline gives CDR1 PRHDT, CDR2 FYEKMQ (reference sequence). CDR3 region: CASSSGTVEQYV. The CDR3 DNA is TGTGCCAGCAGCTCCGGGACAGTCGAGCAGTACGTC.

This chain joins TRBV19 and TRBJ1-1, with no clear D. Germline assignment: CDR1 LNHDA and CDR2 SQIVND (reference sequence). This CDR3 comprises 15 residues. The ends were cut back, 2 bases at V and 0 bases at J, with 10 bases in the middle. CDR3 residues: CASSITRRVNTEAFF. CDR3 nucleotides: TGTGCCAGTAGTATAACCCGGAGGGTGAACACTGAAGCTTTCTTT.

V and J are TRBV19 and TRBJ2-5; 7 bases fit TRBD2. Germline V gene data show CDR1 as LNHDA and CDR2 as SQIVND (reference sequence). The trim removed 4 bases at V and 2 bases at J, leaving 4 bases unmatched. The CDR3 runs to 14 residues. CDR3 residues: CASSRLARQETQYF. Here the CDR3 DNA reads TGTGCCAGTAGTAGACTAGCACGACAAGAGACCCAGTACTTC.

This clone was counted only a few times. The CDR3: CASGAQPQHF. Written as DNA, the CDR3 is TGTGCAAGCGGGGCTCAGCCCCAGCATTTT. The rearrangement uses TRBV28 and TRBJ1-5, with D perhaps TRBD1 (5 bases). The CDR3 contains 10 residues. The germline CDR1 and CDR2 sequences are MDHEN and SYDVKM. Supplemented by reference TRBV28 and TRBJ1-5, the full variable domain reads DVKVTQSSRYLVKRTGEKVFLECVQDMDHENMFWYRQDPGLGLRLIYFSYDVKMKEKGDIPEGYSVSREKKERFSLILESASTNQTSMYLCASGAQPQHFGDGTRLSIL.

CDR3 region: CASSLPGSTDTQYF. CDR3 in DNA: TGTGCCAGCAGTCTGCCGGGATCCACAGATACGCAGTATTTT. The chain uses TRBV2 and TRBJ2-3; the D gene is possibly TRBD2 (5 bases). CDR3 length equals 14 residues. Between the trimmed V and J ends, which lost 5 bases and 2 bases, there was a span of 11 bases. The germline V gene encodes CDR1 SNHLY and CDR2 FYNNEI.

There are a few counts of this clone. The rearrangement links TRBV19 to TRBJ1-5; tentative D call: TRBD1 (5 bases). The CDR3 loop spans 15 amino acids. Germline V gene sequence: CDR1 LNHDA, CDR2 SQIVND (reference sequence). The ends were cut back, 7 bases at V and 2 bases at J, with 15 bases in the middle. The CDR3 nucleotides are TGTGCCAGTATGGATGGGACTGGGGGCAATCAGCCCCAGCATTTT. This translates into CASMDGTGGNQPQHF.

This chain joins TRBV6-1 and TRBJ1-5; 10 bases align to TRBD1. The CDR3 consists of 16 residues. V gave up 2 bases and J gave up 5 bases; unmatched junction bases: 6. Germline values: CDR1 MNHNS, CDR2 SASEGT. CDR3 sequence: CASSENPGTGDQPQHF. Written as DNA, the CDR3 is TGTGCCAGCAGTGAAAATCCCGGGACAGGGGATCAGCCCCAGCATTTT.

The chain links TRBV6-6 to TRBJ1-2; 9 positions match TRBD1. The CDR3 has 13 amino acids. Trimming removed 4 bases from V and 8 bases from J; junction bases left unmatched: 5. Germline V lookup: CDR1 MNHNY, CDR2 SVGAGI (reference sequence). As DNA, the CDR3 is TGTGCCAGCAGTTTTAGACAGGGGGAAGGCTACACCTTC. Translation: CASSFRQGEGYTF.

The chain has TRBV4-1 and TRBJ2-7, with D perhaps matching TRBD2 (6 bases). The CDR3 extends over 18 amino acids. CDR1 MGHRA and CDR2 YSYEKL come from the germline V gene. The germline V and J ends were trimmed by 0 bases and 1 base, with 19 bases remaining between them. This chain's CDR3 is CASSQDSIVSGTSYEQYV. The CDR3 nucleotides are TGCGCCAGCAGCCAAGATTCGATCGTTAGCGGTACTTCCTACGAGCAGTACGTC.

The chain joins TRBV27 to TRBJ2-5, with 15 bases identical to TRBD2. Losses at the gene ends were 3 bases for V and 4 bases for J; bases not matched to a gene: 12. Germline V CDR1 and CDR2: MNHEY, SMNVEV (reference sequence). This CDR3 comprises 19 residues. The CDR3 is CASSFPGLAGGPSRETQYF. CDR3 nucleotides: TGTGCCAGCAGTTTTCCCGGACTAGCGGGAGGGCCCTCCCGAGAGACCCAGTACTTC.

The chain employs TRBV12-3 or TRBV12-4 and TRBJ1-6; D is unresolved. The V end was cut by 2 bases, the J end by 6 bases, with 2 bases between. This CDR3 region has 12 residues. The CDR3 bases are TGTGCCAGCAGTTTACGTAATTCACCCCTCCACTTT. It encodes CASSLRNSPLHF.

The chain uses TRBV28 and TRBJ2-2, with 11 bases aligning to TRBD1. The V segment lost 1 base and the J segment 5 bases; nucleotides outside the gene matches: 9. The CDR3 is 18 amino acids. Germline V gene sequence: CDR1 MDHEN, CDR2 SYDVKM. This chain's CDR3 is CASSLYGTGGAFTGELFF. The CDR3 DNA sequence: TGTGCCAGCAGTTTATACGGGACAGGGGGTGCCTTTACCGGGGAGCTGTTTTTT.

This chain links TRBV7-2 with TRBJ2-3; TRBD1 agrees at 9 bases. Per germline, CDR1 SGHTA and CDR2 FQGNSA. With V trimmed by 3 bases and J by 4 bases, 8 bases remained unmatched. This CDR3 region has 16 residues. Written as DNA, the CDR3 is TGTGCCAGCAGCTTTACACCGGGACAGGGCCCAGATACGCAGTATTTT. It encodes CASSFTPGQGPDTQYF. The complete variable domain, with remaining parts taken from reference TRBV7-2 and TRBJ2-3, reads GAGVSQSPSNKVTEKGKDVELRCDPISGHTALYWYRQSLGQGLEFLIYFQGNSAPDKSGLPSDRFSAERTGGSVSTLTIQRTQQEDSAVYLCASSFTPGQGPDTQYFGPGTRLTVL.

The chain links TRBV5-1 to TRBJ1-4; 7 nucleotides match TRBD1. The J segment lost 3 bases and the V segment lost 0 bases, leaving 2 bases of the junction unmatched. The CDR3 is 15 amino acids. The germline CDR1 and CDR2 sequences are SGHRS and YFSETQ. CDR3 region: CASSLEGAPNEKLFF. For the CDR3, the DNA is TGCGCCAGCAGCTTGGAGGGGGCACCTAATGAAAAACTGTTTTTT. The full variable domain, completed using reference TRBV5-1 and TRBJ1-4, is KAGVTQTPRYLIKTRGQQVTLSCSPISGHRSVSWYQQTPGQGLQFLFEYFSETQRNKGNFPGRFSGRQFSNSRSEMNVSTLELGDSALYLCASSLEGAPNEKLFFGSGTQLSVL.